This T cell receptor (beta chain) comes out of a study of breast tumors, draining lymph nodes, adjacent tissues. Trimming cost V 0 bases and J 2 bases, with 8 bases left between them. The CDR3 sequence is 15 residues long. Looked up from germline, CDR1 is MGHRA and CDR2 is YSYEKL. There are many counts of this clonotype. TCRdb re-derived calls from the multiplex PCR reads in MiXCR, one entry per CDR3 protein. Among approximately 230,000 distinct CDR3 sequences, about 34% were seen once, and the ten largest hold approximately 3.7%. Breast cancer patients provided tissue from their axillary draining lymph nodes.

The J gene is TRBJ1-5, the V gene TRBV4-1; unclear D gene. The source material was axillary lymph node tissue. The receptor was derived from a female donor with breast cancer. Some clones in this sample may be carry-over from other donors' samples. The CDR3 loop is CASSQDGIRNQPQHF. In DNA form, the CDR3 reads TGCGCCAGCAGCCAAGATGGAATACGCAATCAGCCCCAGCATTTT.